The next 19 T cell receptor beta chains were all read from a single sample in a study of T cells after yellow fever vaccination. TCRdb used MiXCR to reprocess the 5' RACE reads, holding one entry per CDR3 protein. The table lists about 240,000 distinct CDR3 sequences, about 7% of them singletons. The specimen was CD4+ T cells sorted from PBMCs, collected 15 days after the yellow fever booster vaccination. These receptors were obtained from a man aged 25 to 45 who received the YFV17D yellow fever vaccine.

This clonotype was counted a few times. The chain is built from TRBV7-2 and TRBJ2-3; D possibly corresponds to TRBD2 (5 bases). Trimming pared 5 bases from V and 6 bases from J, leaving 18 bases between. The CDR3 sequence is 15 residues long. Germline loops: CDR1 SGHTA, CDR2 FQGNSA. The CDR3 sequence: CASSPPARATDTQYF. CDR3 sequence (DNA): TGTGCCAGCAGCCCCCCGGCGCGGGCAACCGATACGCAGTATTTT.

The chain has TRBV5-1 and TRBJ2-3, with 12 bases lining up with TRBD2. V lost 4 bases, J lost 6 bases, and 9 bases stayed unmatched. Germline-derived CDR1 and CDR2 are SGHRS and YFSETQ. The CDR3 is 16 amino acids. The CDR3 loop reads CASSPSLAGGGDTQYF. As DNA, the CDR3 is TGCGCCAGCAGCCCGTCACTAGCGGGAGGAGGGGATACGCAGTATTTT.

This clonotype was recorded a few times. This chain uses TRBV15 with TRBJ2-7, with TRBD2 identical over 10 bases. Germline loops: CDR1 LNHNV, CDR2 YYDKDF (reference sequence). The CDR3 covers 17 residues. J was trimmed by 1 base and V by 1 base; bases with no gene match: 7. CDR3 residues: CATSRVVRLAGSYEQYF. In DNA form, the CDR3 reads TGTGCCACCAGCAGAGTAGTAAGACTAGCGGGTTCCTACGAGCAGTACTTC.

The CDR3 DNA follows: TGCGCCAGCAGCTTGGGACAGGGCAAGGCCGGGGAGCTGTTTTTT. Its protein is CASSLGQGKAGELFF. The rearrangement uses TRBV5-1 and TRBJ2-2, with TRBD1 matching over 7 bases. CDR3 size: 15 residues. Germline V gene data show CDR1 as SGHRS and CDR2 as YFSETQ. Losses at the gene ends were 0 bases for V and 6 bases for J; bases not matched to a gene: 5.

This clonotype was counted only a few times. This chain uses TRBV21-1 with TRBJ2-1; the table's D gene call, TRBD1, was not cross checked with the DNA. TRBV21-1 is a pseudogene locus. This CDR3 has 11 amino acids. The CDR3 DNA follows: TGTGCCAGCAGCAAAGGGACAGGGTACCTCTTC. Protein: CASSKGTGYLF.

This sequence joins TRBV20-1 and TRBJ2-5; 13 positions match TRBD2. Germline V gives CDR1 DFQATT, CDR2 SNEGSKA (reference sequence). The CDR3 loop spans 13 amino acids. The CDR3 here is CSGLAGEGETQYF. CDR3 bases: TGCAGCGGACTAGCGGGAGAGGGAGAGACCCAGTACTTC.

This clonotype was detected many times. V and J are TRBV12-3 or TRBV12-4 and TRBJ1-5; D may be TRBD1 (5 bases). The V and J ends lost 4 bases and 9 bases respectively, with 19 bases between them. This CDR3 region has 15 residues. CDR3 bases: TGTGCCAGCAGTTCAGGGACCGCTCCCCCCTCGCCCCAGCATTTT. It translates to CASSSGTAPPSPQHF.

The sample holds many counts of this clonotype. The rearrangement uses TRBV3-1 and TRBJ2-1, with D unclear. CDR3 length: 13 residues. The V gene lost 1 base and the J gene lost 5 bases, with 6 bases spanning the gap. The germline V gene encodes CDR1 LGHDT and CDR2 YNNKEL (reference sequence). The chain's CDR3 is CASSQGANNEQFF. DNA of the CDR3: TGTGCCAGCAGCCAAGGGGCGAACAATGAGCAGTTCTTC.

Written as DNA, the CDR3 is TGCGCCAGCAGCACCGGGGCCCCGTTGGAAGAGCAGTACTTC. This translates into CASSTGAPLEEQYF. V is TRBV5-1 and J is TRBJ2-7; D may be TRBD1 or TRBD2 (5 bases each). CDR1 and CDR2 from the germline V gene are SGHRS and YFSETQ. Deletions cut 4 bases from V and 7 bases from J, with 18 bases between. The CDR3 is 14 amino acids.

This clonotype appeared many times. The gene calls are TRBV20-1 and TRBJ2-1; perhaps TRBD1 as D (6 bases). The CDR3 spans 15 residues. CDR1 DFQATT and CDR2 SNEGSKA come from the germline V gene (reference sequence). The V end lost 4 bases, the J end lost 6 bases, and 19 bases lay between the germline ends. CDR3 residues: CSAKSPGVVANEQFF. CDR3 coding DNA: TGCAGTGCTAAGAGCCCAGGGGTAGTAGCCAATGAGCAGTTCTTC.

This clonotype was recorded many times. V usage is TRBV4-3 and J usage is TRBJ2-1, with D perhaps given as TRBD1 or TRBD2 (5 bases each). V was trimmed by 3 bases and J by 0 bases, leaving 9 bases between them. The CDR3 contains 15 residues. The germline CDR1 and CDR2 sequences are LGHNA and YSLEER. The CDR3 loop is CASSHGASSYNEQFF. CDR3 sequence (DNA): TGCGCCAGCAGCCACGGGGCTAGCTCCTACAATGAGCAGTTCTTC.

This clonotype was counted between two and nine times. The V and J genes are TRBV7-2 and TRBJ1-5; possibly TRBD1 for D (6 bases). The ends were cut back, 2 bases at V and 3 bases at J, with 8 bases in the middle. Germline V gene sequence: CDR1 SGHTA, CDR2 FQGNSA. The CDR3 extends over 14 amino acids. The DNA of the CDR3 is TGTGCCAGCAGCTTAAGGGGACACAATCAGCCCCAGCATTTT. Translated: CASSLRGHNQPQHF.

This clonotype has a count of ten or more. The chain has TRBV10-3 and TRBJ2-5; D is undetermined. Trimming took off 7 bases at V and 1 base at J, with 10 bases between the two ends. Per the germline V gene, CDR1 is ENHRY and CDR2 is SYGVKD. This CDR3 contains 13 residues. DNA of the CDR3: TGTGCCATCAAGAATGAAGTCCAAGAGACCCAGTACTTC. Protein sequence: CAIKNEVQETQYF.

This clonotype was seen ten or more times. The CDR3 sequence: CASSPVRVAAGAGANVLTF. For the CDR3, the DNA is TGTGCCAGCTCACCAGTCAGGGTGGCTGCTGGCGCTGGGGCCAACGTCCTGACTTTC. This rearrangement joins TRBV18 to TRBJ2-6; perhaps TRBD1 as D (5 bases). V was cut by 2 bases and J by 2 bases, with 19 bases left in between. The CDR3 is made up of 19 amino acids. The germline V gene has CDR1 KGHSH and CDR2 LQKENI.

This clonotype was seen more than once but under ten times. CDR3 sequence (DNA): TGTGCCAGCAGCTTGCTCCACGAGCAGTACTTC. Protein product: CASSLLHEQYF. V usage is TRBV5-6 and J usage is TRBJ2-7, with D uncertain. Trimming took 1 base from V and 5 from J, leaving 4 bases between them. The CDR3 sequence is 11 residues long. Germline lookup yields CDR1 SGHDT and CDR2 YYEEEE.

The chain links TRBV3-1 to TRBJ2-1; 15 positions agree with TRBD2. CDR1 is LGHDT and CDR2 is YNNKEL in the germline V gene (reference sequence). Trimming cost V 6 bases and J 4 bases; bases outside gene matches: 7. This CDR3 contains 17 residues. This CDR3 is CASSRPGLAGGYNEQFF. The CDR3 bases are TGTGCCAGCAGTCGGCCGGGACTAGCGGGAGGTTACAATGAGCAGTTCTTC.

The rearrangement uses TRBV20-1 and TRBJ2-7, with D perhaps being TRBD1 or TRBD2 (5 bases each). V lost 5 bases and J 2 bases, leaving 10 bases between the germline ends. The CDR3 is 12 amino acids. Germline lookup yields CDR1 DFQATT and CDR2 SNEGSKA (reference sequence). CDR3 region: CSAPTGPYEQYF. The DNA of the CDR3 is TGCAGTGCTCCGACGGGACCCTACGAGCAGTACTTC.

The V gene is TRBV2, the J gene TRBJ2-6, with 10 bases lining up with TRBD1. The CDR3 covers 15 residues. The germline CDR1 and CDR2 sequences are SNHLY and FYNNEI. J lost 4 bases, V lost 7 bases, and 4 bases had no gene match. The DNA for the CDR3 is TGTGCCAGCATGGGACAGGGGTTAGGGGCCAACGTCCTGACTTTC. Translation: CASMGQGLGANVLTF.

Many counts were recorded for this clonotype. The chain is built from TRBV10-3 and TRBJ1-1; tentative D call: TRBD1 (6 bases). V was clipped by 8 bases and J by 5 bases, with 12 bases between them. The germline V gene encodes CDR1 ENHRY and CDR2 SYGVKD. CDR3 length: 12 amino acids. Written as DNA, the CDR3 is TGTGCCATCGGGGGGGCAGAGACTGAAGCTTTCTTT. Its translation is CAIGGAETEAFF.